This T cell receptor beta chain stems from a study of monozygotic twins with inflammatory bowel disease. Germline V gene data show CDR1 as DFQATT and CDR2 as SNEGSKA (reference sequence). The CDR3 spans 17 residues. Unsorted whole blood yielded the total RNA, with T cells left unselected. A remark on this clonotype: Its cognate antigen is unknown.

Overall study findings and caveats: IBD patients carried less diverse TCRbeta repertoires (inverse Simpson) than healthy co-twins.

With the 5' RACE reads reprocessed, TCRdb shows one record per CDR3 protein and no DNA. Its table records some 83,000 distinct CDR3 sequences. The chain combines TRBV20-1 with TRBJ1-1; TCRdb designates TRBD1, a call that cannot be tested without DNA. This clonotype originated in a human donor with ulcerative colitis or Crohn's disease, or a healthy co-twin of an affected twin (not recorded which). The sample was blood. The CDR3 is CSARTQGGRTKNTEAFF.